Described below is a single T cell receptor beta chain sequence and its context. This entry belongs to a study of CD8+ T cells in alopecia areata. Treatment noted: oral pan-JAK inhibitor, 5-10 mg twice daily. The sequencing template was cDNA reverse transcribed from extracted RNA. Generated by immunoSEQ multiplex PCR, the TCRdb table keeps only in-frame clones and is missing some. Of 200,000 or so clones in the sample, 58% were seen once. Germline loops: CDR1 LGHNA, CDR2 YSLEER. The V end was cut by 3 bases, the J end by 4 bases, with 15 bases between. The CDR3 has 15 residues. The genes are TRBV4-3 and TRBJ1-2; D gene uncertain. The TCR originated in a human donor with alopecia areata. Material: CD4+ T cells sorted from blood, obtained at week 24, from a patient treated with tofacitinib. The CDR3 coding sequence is TGCGCCAGCAGCCAGGAGGGAGGGCCTTTCTATGGCTACACCTTC. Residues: CASSQEGGPFYGYTF.